The T cell receptor beta chain under discussion was sequenced for a study of cytomegalovirus exposure and HLA in healthy donors. Overall study findings and caveats: A few CMV-associated chains were confirmed in vitro to be specific for CMV antigens. Analyzed later, most CMV-associated TCR beta chains appeared HLA-restricted. A later analysis showed TCR association rates differing by HLA locus, peaking at DRB1 and lowest at HLA-C.

In regard to this clone: Antigen: not known.

PCR employed 60 Vbeta and 13 Jbeta primers. Libraries were prepared by immunoSEQ multiplex PCR; TCRdb keeps only in-frame clonotypes and omits some of them. The table lists fewer than 150,000 clones, under 90% of them singletons. The CDR3 sequence is 14 residues long. Germline V gene lookup returns CDR1 MGHDK and CDR2 SYGVNS. Trimming removed 5 bases from V and 4 bases from J, with 13 bases in between. Sample: PBMCs. The chain has TRBV25-1 and TRBJ2-3; weak D call: TRBD2 (6 bases). This sequence was found in a female donor in good health and CMV-seropositive. The CDR3 DNA reads as TGTGCCAGCAGTCAAAATTGGGGGGCAGATACGCAGTATTTT. Translating it yields CASSQNWGADTQYF.